This T cell receptor beta chain stems from a study of OX40 agonist ivuxolimab in advanced cancers. Assay: immunoSEQ multiplex PCR; the TCRdb copy retains only in-frame clones and omits some. Of about 45,000 clones listed, 80% to 90% were seen once; the top ten hold 9.5% to 13%. Germline-derived CDR1 and CDR2 are MGHRA and YSYEKL. The CDR3 length is 13 residues. Deletions cut 1 base from V and 7 bases from J, with 8 bases between. The V gene is TRBV4-1, the J gene TRBJ1-5, with D tentatively TRBD1 (5 bases). Sample: CD4+ or CD8+ T cells sorted from blood, taken in a trial of the OX40 agonist ivuxolimab. This clonotype was obtained from an adult with an advanced solid tumor such as melanoma, head and neck, liver or kidney cancer. CDR3 DNA sequence: TGCGCCAGCAGCCAAGGGGACCGCCAGCCCCAGCATTTT. Translating gives CASSQGDRQPQHF.